This TCR beta chain was sequenced during a study of blood T cell repertoires in COVID-19. The ends were cut back, 0 bases at V and 2 bases at J, with 9 bases in the middle. The germline CDR1 and CDR2 sequences are SGHTA and FQGNSA. The CDR3 covers 15 residues. Using immunoSEQ multiplex PCR, the repertoire was profiled, and TCRdb retains in-frame clones only, with some absent. The sample lists around 100,000 clones, approximately 80% occurring once. Sequenced input: peripheral blood. The J gene is TRBJ2-3, the V gene TRBV7-2; possible D gene TRBD1, 6 bases. This receptor was obtained from a human donor in a cohort sampled during active COVID-19. CDR3 nucleotides: TGTGCCAGCAGCTTAGCGGGGGCTCTCACAGATACGCAGTATTTT. Its protein is CASSLAGALTDTQYF.